This TCR beta chain derives from a study of control samples from healthy donors and cancer patients. The CDR3 length is 15 residues. Trimming shortened V by 1 base and J by 0 bases, and 8 bases separated the two germline ends. The germline gives CDR1 SEHNR, CDR2 FQNEAQ (reference sequence). Assay used: immunoSEQ multiplex PCR; TCRdb lists only in-frame clones, some missing. Altogether roughly 130,000 clones are present, around nine tenths being singletons, with the ten largest covering more than 2.5%. The sequenced sample consisted of blood. This receptor was taken from a man aged 50 to 60 in good health. This chain joins TRBV7-9 and TRBJ2-3; D unclear. The CDR3, as DNA: TGTGCCAGCAGCTTAGATGGGCTCAGCACAGATACGCAGTATTTT. It encodes CASSLDGLSTDTQYF.